This T cell receptor beta chain originates from a study of cytotoxic CD8 clonotypes in ibrutinib-treated CLL. General study results and limits: Sampling times differed between sustained-remission and progressing patients.

Sequencing sought depths of 1 in 200,000 to 1 in 1 million T cells. Assay used: immunoSEQ multiplex PCR; TCRdb lists only in-frame clones, some missing. The sample contains approximately 150,000 clones, roughly four fifths of which appear only once. CDR1 and CDR2 from the germline V gene are WSHSY and SAAADI. There are 11 residues in the CDR3. The V and J ends lost 8 bases and 3 bases respectively, with 8 bases between them. A note on this clone: The antigen is unknown.

Sequences were derived from PBMCs, sampled after 24 months of ibrutinib treatment. The TCR sequence derives from a human donor with chronic lymphocytic leukemia. The gene calls are TRBV10-2 and TRBJ2-7; D is possibly TRBD2 (5 bases). The CDR3 spells CASLDYYEQYF. CDR3 bases: TGCGCCAGCTTAGACTACTACGAGCAGTACTTC.